This TCR beta chain stems from a study of Tregs in tolerant kidney transplant recipients. Findings of the study overall: Few patients were studied, so findings need validation in larger groups. The most relevant donor-specific Treg TCRbeta repertoire apparently came from expansion with activated donor B cells. No direct test of biological reproducibility was done here.

The V gene lost 0 bases and the J gene lost 4 bases, with 11 bases spanning the gap. The CDR3 contains 15 residues. Germline V gene sequence: CDR1 SGHKS, CDR2 YYEKEE (reference sequence). TCRdb's table, derived via immunoSEQ multiplex PCR, lists solely in-frame clones and lacks some. Here the sample spans about 240,000 clones, roughly 80% being singletons. Thawed PBMCs were FACS-sorted into unstimulated CD4+CD25+CD127- regulatory T cells, CD4+CD25- non-regulatory cells, CD4 and CD8 cells. With regard to this clone: Its antigen is not identified.

The material sequenced was CD4+ T cells from blood. The chain combines TRBV5-5 with TRBJ1-5; possible D gene TRBD1, 5 bases. The TCR originated in a human donor in good health. CDR3 loop: CASSLVAGRNQPQHF. For the CDR3, the DNA is TGTGCCAGCAGCTTGGTGGCAGGGAGGAATCAGCCCCAGCATTTT.